Listed here are 9 T cell receptor beta chains from one sample, sequenced in a study of a mutant IDH1 vaccine in newly diagnosed glioma. Method: immunoSEQ multiplex PCR; TCRdb's copy keeps in-frame clones and lacks some. This table has over 50,000 clones, about 90% appearing once. Their antigen targets remain unknown. Stated time point: week 5, during vaccination. The vaccine gave 300 ug of a 20-mer mutant IDH1 peptide subcutaneously per dose. The sample was PBMCs, taken from a glioma patient whose treatment included an IDH1 peptide vaccine. The receptors here all came from a woman in her 40s with glioma.

This chain joins TRBV4-2 and TRBJ2-2; possible D gene TRBD2, 6 bases. CDR3 size: 15 residues. V was cut by 1 base and J by 6 bases, with 12 bases left in between. Germline assignment: CDR1 LGHNA and CDR2 YNFKEQ. CDR3 region: CASSQVGGGAGELFF. The CDR3 nucleotides read TGTGCCAGCAGCCAAGTAGGCGGCGGGGCCGGGGAGCTGTTTTTT.

This clone appeared a single time. The chain is built from TRBV5-6 and TRBJ2-1; TRBD2 aligns across 11 bases. Looked up from germline, CDR1 is SGHDT and CDR2 is YYEEEE. The CDR3 totals 17 residues. Germline trimming cut 1 base from V and 3 bases from J; bases unmatched to any gene: 6. The CDR3 protein is CASSLLAGTSGYNEQFF. The CDR3 coding sequence is TGTGCCAGCAGCTTGCTTGCCGGGACTAGCGGCTACAATGAGCAGTTCTTC.

The chain has TRBV5-6 and TRBJ1-2; tentative D call: TRBD1 (6 bases). Germline assignment: CDR1 SGHDT and CDR2 YYEEEE. The V end lost 1 base, the J end lost 4 bases, and 11 bases lay between the germline ends. CDR3 length equals 14 residues. The CDR3 DNA reads TGTGCCAGCAGCTTGCTAGGACAGACCTATGGCTACACCTTC. Translation gives CASSLLGQTYGYTF.

The chain links TRBV6-6 to TRBJ2-7; 9 nucleotides match TRBD1. Germline lookup yields CDR1 MNHNY and CDR2 SVGAGI (reference sequence). V gave up 0 bases and J gave up 4 bases; unmatched junction bases: 4. The CDR3 covers 15 residues. CDR3 sequence (DNA): TGTGCCAGCAGTTACTCCGGGACAGGGTTATACGAGCAGTACTTC. Its translation is CASSYSGTGLYEQYF.

The chain recombines TRBV7-9 with TRBJ2-2; TRBD1 aligns across 7 bases. Germline V gene data show CDR1 as SEHNR and CDR2 as FQNEAQ (reference sequence). This CDR3 has 14 residues. V dropped 5 bases and J dropped 1; count of bases not matched to a gene: 1. In DNA, the CDR3 is TGTGCCAGCAGCCGGGACAGGAACACCGGGGAGCTGTTTTTT. As protein: CASSRDRNTGELFF.

The V gene is TRBV5-6, the J gene TRBJ1-5; D not certain. The CDR3 contains 15 residues. V shed 0 bases and J shed 2 bases, with 9 bases lying between them. The germline gives CDR1 SGHDT, CDR2 YYEEEE. This CDR3 is CASSLGWKGNQPQHF. Written as DNA, the CDR3 is TGTGCCAGCAGCTTGGGGTGGAAAGGCAATCAGCCCCAGCATTTT.

The chain combines TRBV4-1 with TRBJ2-7; 7 bases agree with TRBD1. The J segment lost 7 bases and the V segment lost 0 bases, leaving 9 bases of the junction unmatched. CDR1 is MGHRA, CDR2 YSYEKL, per germline. The CDR3 spans 15 residues. CDR3 region: CASSQDHQQGWEQYF. In nucleotides, the CDR3 is TGCGCCAGCAGCCAAGATCATCAACAGGGGTGGGAGCAGTACTTC.

The chain recombines TRBV19 with TRBJ2-3, with a weak D call TRBD2 (6 bases). Germline lookup yields CDR1 LNHDA and CDR2 SQIVND (reference sequence). This CDR3 has 14 residues. V lost 5 bases to trimming and J lost 4 bases, with 13 bases between them. The CDR3 region is CASSPRRAPDTQYF. As DNA, the CDR3 is TGTGCCAGTAGTCCCAGGAGGGCTCCAGATACGCAGTATTTT.

The chain uses TRBV6-1 and TRBJ2-5; the match to TRBD2 covers 15 bases. V was pared by 7 bases and J by 5 bases, with 5 bases of the junction left unmatched. The CDR3 is 15 residues long. Germline assignment: CDR1 MNHNS and CDR2 SASEGT. CDR3 DNA: TGTGCCAGCACCCTTGGACTAGCGGGGGGGGAGACCCAGTACTTC. Protein sequence: CASTLGLAGGETQYF.